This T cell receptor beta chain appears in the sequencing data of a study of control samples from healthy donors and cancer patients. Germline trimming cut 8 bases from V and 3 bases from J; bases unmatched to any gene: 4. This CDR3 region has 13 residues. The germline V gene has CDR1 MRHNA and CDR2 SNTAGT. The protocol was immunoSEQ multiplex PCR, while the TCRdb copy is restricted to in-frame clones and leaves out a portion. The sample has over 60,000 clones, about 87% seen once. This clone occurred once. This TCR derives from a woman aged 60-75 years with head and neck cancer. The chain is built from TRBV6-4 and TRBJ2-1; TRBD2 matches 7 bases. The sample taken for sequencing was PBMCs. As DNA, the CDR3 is TGTGCCAGCGGGAGGGATATCTACAATGAGCAGTTCTTC. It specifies CASGRDIYNEQFF.